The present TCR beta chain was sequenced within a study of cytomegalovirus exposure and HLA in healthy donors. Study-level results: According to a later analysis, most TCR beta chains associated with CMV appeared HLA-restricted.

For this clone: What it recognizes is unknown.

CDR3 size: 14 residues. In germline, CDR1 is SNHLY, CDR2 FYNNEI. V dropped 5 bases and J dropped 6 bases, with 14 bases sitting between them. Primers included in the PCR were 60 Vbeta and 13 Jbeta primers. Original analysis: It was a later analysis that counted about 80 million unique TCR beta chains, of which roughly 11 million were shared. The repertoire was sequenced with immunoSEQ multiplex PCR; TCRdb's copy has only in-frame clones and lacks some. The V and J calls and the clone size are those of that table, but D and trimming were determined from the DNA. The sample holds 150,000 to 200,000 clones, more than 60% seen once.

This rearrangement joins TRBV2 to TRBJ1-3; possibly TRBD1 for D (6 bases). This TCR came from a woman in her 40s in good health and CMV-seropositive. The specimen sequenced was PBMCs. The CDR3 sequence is CASSLEQGENTIYF. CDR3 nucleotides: TGTGCCAGCAGTCTGGAACAGGGAGAAAACACCATATATTTT.